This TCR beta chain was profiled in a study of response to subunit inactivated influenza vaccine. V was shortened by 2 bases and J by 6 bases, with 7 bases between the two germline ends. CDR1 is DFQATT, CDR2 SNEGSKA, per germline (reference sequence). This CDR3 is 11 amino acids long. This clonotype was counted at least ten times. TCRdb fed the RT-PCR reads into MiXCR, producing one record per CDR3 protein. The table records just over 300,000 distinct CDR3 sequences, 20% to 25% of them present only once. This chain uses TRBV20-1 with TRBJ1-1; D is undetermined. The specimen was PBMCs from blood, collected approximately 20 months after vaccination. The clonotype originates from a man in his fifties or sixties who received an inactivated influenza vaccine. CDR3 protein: CSARPTPEAFF. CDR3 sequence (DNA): TGCAGTGCTAGACCGACTCCTGAAGCTTTCTTT.